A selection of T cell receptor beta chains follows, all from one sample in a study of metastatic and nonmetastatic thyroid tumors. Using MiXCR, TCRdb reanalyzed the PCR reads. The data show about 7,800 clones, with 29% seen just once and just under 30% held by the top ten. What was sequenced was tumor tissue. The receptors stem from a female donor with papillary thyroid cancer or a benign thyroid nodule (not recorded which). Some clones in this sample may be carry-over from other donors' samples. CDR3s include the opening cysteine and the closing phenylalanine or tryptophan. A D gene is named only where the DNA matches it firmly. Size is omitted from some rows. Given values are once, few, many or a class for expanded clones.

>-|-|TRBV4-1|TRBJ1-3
CASSRKDGVSGNTIYF
TGCGCCAGCAGCCGGAAGGACGGAGTCTCTGGAAACACCATATATTTT
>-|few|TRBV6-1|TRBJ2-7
CASSGSHSRYEQYF
TGTGCCAGCAGTGGCTCCCATTCCCGCTACGAGCAGTACTTC
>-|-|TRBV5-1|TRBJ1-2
CASSPGTGLYGYTF
TGCGCCAGCAGCCCGGGGACGGGTCTTTATGGCTACACCTTC
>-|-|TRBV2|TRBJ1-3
CASSGFGQSSGNTIYF
TGTGCCAGCAGTGGCTTCGGACAGTCATCTGGAAACACCATATATTTT
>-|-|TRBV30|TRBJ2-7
CAWSVGRVREQYF
TGTGCCTGGAGTGTAGGAAGGGTTCGCGAGCAGTACTTC
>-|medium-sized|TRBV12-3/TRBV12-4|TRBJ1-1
CASSLSGNTEAFF
TGTGCCAGCAGTTTAAGCGGGAACACTGAAGCTTTCTTT
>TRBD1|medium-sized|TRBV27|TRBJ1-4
CASSSSGQGEEKLFF
TGTGCCAGCTCTTCCTCGGGACAGGGAGAAGAAAAACTGTTTTTT
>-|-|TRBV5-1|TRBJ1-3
CASSLVPGAGNTIYF
TGCGCCAGCAGCTTGGTGCCGGGAGCTGGAAACACCATATATTTT
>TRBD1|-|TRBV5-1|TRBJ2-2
CASSAEVPGQGKDGELFF
TGCGCCAGCAGCGCCGAAGTTCCGGGACAGGGAAAAGACGGGGAGCTGTTTTTT
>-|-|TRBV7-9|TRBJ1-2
CASSLDGVYGYTF
TGTGCCAGCAGCTTAGACGGAGTATATGGCTACACCTTC
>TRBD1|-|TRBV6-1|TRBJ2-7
CASRQRTGTGVYEQYF
TGTGCCAGCAGGCAGAGGACAGGGACAGGGGTTTACGAGCAGTACTTC
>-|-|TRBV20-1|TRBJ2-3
CSPYIAEMGTDTQYF
TGCAGTCCCTATATAGCGGAGATGGGCACAGATACGCAGTATTTT
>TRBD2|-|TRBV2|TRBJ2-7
CASSRGLAGVGGTYEQYF
TGTGCCAGCAGTCGAGGACTAGCGGGAGTAGGAGGGACCTACGAGCAGTACTTC
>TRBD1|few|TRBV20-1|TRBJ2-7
CSAPGQASYEQYF
TGCAGTGCCCCCGGACAGGCGTCCTACGAGCAGTACTTC
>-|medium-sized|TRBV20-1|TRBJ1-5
CSAVGGNQPQHF
TGCAGTGCGGTAGGGGGCAATCAGCCCCAGCATTTT
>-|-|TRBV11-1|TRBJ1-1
CASGPWGGTEAFF
TGTGCCAGCGGTCCTTGGGGGGGGACTGAAGCTTTCTTT
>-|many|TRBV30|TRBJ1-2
CAWSVGDFGYGYTF
TGTGCCTGGAGTGTAGGCGATTTTGGCTATGGCTACACCTTC
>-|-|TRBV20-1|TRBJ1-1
CSASFWNTEAFF
TGCAGTGCTAGCTTCTGGAACACTGAAGCTTTCTTT
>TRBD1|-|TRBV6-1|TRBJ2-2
CASRVDRGTGELFF
TGTGCCAGCAGGGTGGACAGGGGCACCGGGGAGCTGTTTTTT
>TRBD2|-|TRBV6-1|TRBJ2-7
CANREGLEGGPYEQYF
TGTGCAAACAGGGAGGGACTAGAGGGAGGTCCATACGAGCAGTACTTC
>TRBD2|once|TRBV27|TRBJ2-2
CASSLFVSSSGGSNTGELFF
TGTGCCAGCAGTTTATTCGTCAGTTCTAGCGGGGGATCGAACACCGGGGAGCTGTTTTTT
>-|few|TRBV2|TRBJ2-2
CASSEVVGELFF
TGTGCCAGCAGTGAAGTCGTGGGGGAGCTGTTTTTT
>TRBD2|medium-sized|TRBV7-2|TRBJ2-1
CASSFSGTSGGARINEQFF
TGTGCCAGCAGCTTCTCCGGGACTAGCGGGGGGGCTCGAATCAATGAGCAGTTCTTC